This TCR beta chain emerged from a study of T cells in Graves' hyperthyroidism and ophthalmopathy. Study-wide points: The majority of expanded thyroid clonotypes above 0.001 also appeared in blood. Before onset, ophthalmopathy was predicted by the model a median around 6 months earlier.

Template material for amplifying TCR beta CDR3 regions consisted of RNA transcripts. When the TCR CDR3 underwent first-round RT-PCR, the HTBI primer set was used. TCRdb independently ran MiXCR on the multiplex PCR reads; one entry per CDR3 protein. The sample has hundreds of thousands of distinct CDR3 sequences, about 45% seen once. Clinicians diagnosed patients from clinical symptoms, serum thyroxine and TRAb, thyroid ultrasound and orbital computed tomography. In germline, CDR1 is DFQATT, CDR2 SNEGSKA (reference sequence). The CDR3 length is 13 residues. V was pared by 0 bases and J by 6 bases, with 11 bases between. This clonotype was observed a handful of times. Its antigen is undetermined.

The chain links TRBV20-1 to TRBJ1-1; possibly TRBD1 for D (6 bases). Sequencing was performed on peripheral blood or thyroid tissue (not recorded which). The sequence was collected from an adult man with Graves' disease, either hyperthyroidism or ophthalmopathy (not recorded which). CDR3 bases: TGCAGTGCTAGAGATCTAGGGGGGCCTGAAGCTTTCTTT. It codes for CSARDLGGPEAFF.